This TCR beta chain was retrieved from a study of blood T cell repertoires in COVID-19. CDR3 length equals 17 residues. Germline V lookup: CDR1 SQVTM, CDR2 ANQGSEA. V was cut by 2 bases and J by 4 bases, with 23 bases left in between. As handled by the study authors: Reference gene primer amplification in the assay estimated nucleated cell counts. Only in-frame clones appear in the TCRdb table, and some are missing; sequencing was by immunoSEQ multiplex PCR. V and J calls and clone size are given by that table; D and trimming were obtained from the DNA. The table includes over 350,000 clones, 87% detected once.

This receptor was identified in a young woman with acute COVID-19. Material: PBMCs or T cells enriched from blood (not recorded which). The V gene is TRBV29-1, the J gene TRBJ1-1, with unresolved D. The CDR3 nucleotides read TGCAGCGTTGAATTACGGTTCGGTCCCGCGGGCCGCACTGAAGCTTTCTTT. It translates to CSVELRFGPAGRTEAFF.